This entry lists 5 T cell receptor beta chains sequenced from one sample in a study of T cells in Graves' hyperthyroidism and ophthalmopathy. Researchers took RNA transcripts and amplified the TCR beta CDR3 regions from them. A first-round RT-PCR of the TCR CDR3 used the HTBI primer set. TCRdb fed the multiplex PCR reads into MiXCR, producing one record per CDR3 protein. The repertoire holds some 760,000 distinct CDR3 sequences, 12% to 15% seen once, with 10% to 13% in the top ten. Sequencing was performed on blood. The receptors shown here come from a woman between 18 and 29 years old with Graves' hyperthyroidism.

This clonotype was seen only a few times. This chain joins TRBV9 and TRBJ2-7, with D possibly matching TRBD1 (6 bases). The germline V and J ends were trimmed by 0 bases and 2 bases, with 9 bases remaining between them. Per the germline V gene, CDR1 is SGDLS and CDR2 is YYNGEE. The CDR3 spans 14 residues. Here the CDR3 DNA reads TGTGCCAGCAGCGTAGGAAAGGGGGCCTACGAGCAGTACTTC. It encodes CASSVGKGAYEQYF.

The V call is TRBV27, the J call TRBJ2-5; no clear D. The CDR3 runs 14 residues. In germline, CDR1 is MNHEY, CDR2 SMNVEV (reference sequence). The V and J ends lost 5 bases and 2 bases respectively, with 12 bases between them. The CDR3 protein is CASSPHLAQETQYF. The CDR3 DNA is TGTGCCAGCAGTCCCCACCTCGCACAAGAGACCCAGTACTTC.

V usage is TRBV12-3 or TRBV12-4 and J usage is TRBJ2-7; 11 positions match TRBD2. The CDR3 consists of 14 residues. The V gene end was trimmed by 6 bases and the J gene end by 3 bases; junction bases not matched to a gene: 4. DNA for the CDR3: TGTGCCAGCAGACTAGCGGGAGCGGTCTACGAGCAGTACTTC. It specifies CASRLAGAVYEQYF.

This chain links TRBV27 with TRBJ2-7; 7 positions match TRBD1. V lost 4 bases and J lost 0; bases outside the gene matches: 12. Germline V CDR1 and CDR2: MNHEY, SMNVEV (reference sequence). CDR3 length: 17 amino acids. The CDR3 DNA is TGTGCCAGCAGTTACCCATTCCCCGGGACAGACTCCTACGAGCAGTACTTC. Its translation: CASSYPFPGTDSYEQYF.

Regarding this clonotype: This could be a read error, since a much larger clone is one nucleotide away. The genes are TRBV12-3 or TRBV12-4 and TRBJ2-1, with D perhaps TRBD2 (5 bases). This CDR3 is 17 amino acids long. Trimming took 3 bases from V and 3 from J, leaving 18 bases between them. In nucleotides, the CDR3 is TGTGCCAGCAGTTTGGAAGGACCAGCGGATGACTACAATGAGCAGTTCTTC. Translating it yields CASSLEGPADDYNEQFF.